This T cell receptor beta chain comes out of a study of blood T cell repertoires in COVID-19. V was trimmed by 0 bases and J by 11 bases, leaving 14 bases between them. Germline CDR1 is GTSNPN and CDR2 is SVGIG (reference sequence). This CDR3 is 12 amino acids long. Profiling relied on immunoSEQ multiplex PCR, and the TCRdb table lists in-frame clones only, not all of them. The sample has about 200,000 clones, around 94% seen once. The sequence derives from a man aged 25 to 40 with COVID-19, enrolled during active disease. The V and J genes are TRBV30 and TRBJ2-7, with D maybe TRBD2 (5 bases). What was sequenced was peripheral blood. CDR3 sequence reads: CAWSVQRAREYF. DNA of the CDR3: TGTGCCTGGAGTGTACAAAGGGCGAGGGAGTACTTC.